This TCR beta chain was observed in a study of shared clonotypes between healthy human individuals. Generated by immunoSEQ multiplex PCR, the TCRdb table keeps only in-frame clones and is missing some. The sample contains about 710,000 clones, 55% to 85% of which appear only once. A remark on this clone: Its specificity is unknown.

V lost 6 bases, J lost 6 bases, and 8 bases stayed unmatched. The CDR3 is made up of 14 amino acids. In germline, CDR1 is WSHSY, CDR2 SAAADI. Study-level points and caveats: Only blood underwent sampling, and tissue repertoires likely differ.

The origin of this receptor is a woman in her 30s in good health. The chain is built from TRBV10-2 and TRBJ1-2; 9 positions match TRBD1. What was sequenced was memory CD4+ T cells sorted from blood. Subset: CD45RA-negative fraction. The CDR3 DNA reads as TGCGCCAGCAGGACTACAGGGGGCGTCAATGGCTACACCTTC. It encodes CASRTTGGVNGYTF.